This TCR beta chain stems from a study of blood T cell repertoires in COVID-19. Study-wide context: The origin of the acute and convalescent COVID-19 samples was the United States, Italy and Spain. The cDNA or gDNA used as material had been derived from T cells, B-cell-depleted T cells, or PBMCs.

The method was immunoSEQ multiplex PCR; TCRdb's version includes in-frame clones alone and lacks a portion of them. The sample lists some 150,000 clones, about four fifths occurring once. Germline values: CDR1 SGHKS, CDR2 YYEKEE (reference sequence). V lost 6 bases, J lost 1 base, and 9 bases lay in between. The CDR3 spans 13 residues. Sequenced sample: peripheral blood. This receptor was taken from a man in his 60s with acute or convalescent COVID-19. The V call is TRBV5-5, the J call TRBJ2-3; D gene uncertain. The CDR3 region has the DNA TGTGCCAGCACCCTCTCAGGCACAGATACGCAGTATTTT. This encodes CASTLSGTDTQYF.